This record looks at one TCR beta chain sequence and its context. No base quality values were provided; no much bigger clone lies one nucleotide off. Because TCR-alpha and TCR-beta chains were sequenced unpaired, no information on chain pairing was available. TCR libraries were generated with the immunoSEQ multiplex PCR assay, using TCR-beta and/or TCR-alpha/delta assays for each sample. Amplified TCR libraries were sequenced on the Illumina high-throughput platform. The authors' analysis ran thus. Clustering and dimensionality reduction were performed using pairwise TCRdist distances among GMM-specific receptors from ex vivo sorted or in vitro expanded T cells. Sequence motifs, defined by gene usage and CDR3 content, were tested for enrichment in tetramer-positive compared with tetramer-negative populations. TCRdb stores this immuneACCESS table with in-frame sequences only. Part of the clones is absent; in the studies checked, under half of the shortfall reflects unresolved V genes, and no reason is known for the rest. V and J calls and clone size follow that table, whereas D and trimming were derived from the DNA. Recorded for this sample are approximately 59,000 clones; about four fifths of them occurred a single time. The biggest ten clones account for about 13% of the sample.

Its CDR3 holds 12 amino acids, cysteine through phenylalanine. Kept here is only the CDR3 DNA, which spans 36 bases and is read in frame from base 1. For CDR1 and CDR2, the germline V gene (reference sequence) lists MNHNY and SVGAGI. V and J are truncated by 2 bases and 3 bases respectively, leaving an intervening sequence of 5 bases. The data stem from a study of T cells in tuberculosis (dated by TCRdb to 2017 to 2018). Concerning the study at large: To characterize T cells specific for the mycobacterial lipid antigen glucose monomycolate (GMM), the study used CD1B tetramers together with high-throughput TCR immunosequencing.

PBMC were thawed, rested overnight, stained with a GMM-loaded CD1B tetramer, a Live/Dead dye and anti-CD3, and then sorted on a FACS Aria II. CD1B tetramers were loaded with C32 glucose monomycolate purified from Rhodococcus equi. Before cryopreservation, the PBMC used for tetramer sorting had been depleted of CD14-expressing monocytes for a separate study. Approximately 96,000 tetramer-negative cells were sorted from each donor and analyzed alongside the tetramer-positive cells. GMM-loaded CD1B tetramers were used to sort antigen-specific T cells from a handful of healthy South African adults. General conclusions and limits of the study: T cells binding the CD1B-GMM tetramer with low affinity may have been missed by the stringent sort gate.

In this chain, TRBV6-6 is recombined with TRBJ2-7; no D segment can be confidently identified. The receptor comes from an adult woman with latent tuberculosis. What was sequenced was CD1b-GMM tetramer-negative cells sorted from PBMCs. What this sample's cell subset or site label stands for: T cells not binding CD1B-GMM tetramer, sorted from same donor. The DNA reads as follows: TGTGCCAGCAGTTACCCGGGCTACGAGCAGTACTTC. This gives the protein CASSYPGYEQYF.